These 26 T cell receptor beta chains were all obtained from the same sample, sequenced in a study of tumor-infiltrating lymphocytes in primary liver carcinoma. The template, approximately 500 ng total RNA, yielded TCR beta cDNA made with a constant-region primer. Slightly modified ARM-PCR, run as three nested multiplex PCR rounds, produced the TCR beta libraries. The first two PCR rounds used TRBV1-TRBV30 primers with a Cbeta primer, roughly 10 cycles each. TCRdb called the multiplex PCR reads again in MiXCR, with one record for every CDR3 protein. The table has tens of thousands of distinct CDR3 sequences, 71% seen once; the top ten hold approximately 15%. From unsorted bulk tissue weighing 20-30 mg, DNA and RNA were co-extracted. The sample comprised liver tumor tissue from sampling region 4. The subset denotes: tumor region T4, right-lateral pole. The receptor source for this set is a woman aged 55-69 years with primary liver carcinoma and hepatitis B virus infection.

About this clonotype: One end of the junction does not line up with germline, which may come from a read error. The V call is TRBV11-3, the J call TRBJ2-1; possible D gene TRBD2, 5 bases. The CDR3 consists of 15 residues. Germline assignment: CDR1 SGHNT and CDR2 YENEEA. CDR3 region: CASSPRGSVNKEQFF. The CDR3 region has the DNA TGTGCCAGCAGCCCTCGGGGTAGCGTGAACAAAGAGCAGTTCTTT.

This chain links TRBV5-5 with TRBJ2-6; perhaps TRBD1 as D (5 bases). With 2 bases removed from V and 1 base from J, the gap between germline ends came to 16 bases. The CDR3 is made up of 18 amino acids. Germline CDR1 is SGHKS and CDR2 is YYEKEE (reference sequence). CDR3 in DNA: TGTGCCAGCAGCTTCCGCCGCGACAGTGTGTCTGGGGCCAACGTCCTGACTTTC. This encodes CASSFRRDSVSGANVLTF.

As to this clonotype: With a much larger clone just one base away, this may be a read error. As the CDR3 is not closed by the conserved phenylalanine or tryptophan, this likely results from a read error. The V gene is TRBV6-2 or TRBV6-3, the J gene TRBJ2-5; 7 positions match TRBD1. The CDR3 contains 12 residues. From germline, CDR1 is MNHEY and CDR2 SVGEGT. With V trimmed by 10 bases and J by 6 bases, 8 bases remained unmatched. CDR3 sequence (DNA): TGTGCCACCAGACAGGGTGTAAAGACCCAGTACTCC. Encoded protein: CATRQGVKTQYS.

With regard to this clonotype: Lacking the conserved final phenylalanine or tryptophan, this CDR3 likely reflects a read error. The genes are TRBV5-6 and TRBJ1-2; a possible D gene is TRBD1 (6 bases). Germline loops: CDR1 SGHDT, CDR2 YYEEEE. There are 14 residues in the CDR3. Trimming shortened V by 3 bases and J by 2 bases, and 11 bases separated the two germline ends. The chain's CDR3 is CASSYGTSNYGYTL. In nucleotides, the CDR3 is TGTGCCAGCAGCTACGGGACATCAAACTATGGCTACACCTTG.

For this clonotype: The CDR3 does not end in the conserved phenylalanine or tryptophan, so this is likely a read error. This chain connects TRBV29-1 to TRBJ2-3, with D perhaps being TRBD1 or TRBD2 (5 bases each). CDR1 and CDR2 (germline): SQVTM, ANQGSEA. This CDR3 has 18 residues. The CDR3 region is CSVGVLGRVGVSTGTQYS. In DNA, the CDR3 is TGCAGCGTTGGAGTGTTGGGCAGGGTGGGGGTTAGCACAGGTACGCAGTATTCT.

The table lists this clonotype with many counts. The rearrangement joins TRBV14 to TRBJ2-1; 12 bases fit TRBD2. V shed 2 bases, J shed 6 bases, and the junction held 2 bases outside the gene matches. The CDR3 spans 15 residues. Germline V gene data show CDR1 as SGHDN and CDR2 as FVKESK. In nucleotides, the CDR3 is TGTGCCAGCAGCCAACTGACTAGCGGGAGCAATGAGCAGTTCTTC. Its translation is CASSQLTSGSNEQFF.

Regarding this clonotype: Germline and junction disagree at one end, which may indicate a read error. The gene calls are TRBV11-2 and TRBJ1-6; D call uncertain. CDR3 length equals 13 residues. Germline assignment: CDR1 SGHAT and CDR2 FQNNGV. The CDR3 DNA reads as TGTGCCAGCAGATTAGAGCAGTCTTCACCCCTCCACTTT. This codes for CASRLEQSSPLHF. Combining the CDR3 with reference TRBV11-2 and TRBJ1-6 gives the whole variable domain EAGVAQSPRYKIIEKRQSVAFWCNPISGHATLYWYQQILGQGPKLLIQFQNNGVVDDSQLPKDRFSAERLKGVDSTLKIQPAKLEDSAVYLCASRLEQSSPLHFGNGTRLTVT.

For this clonotype: A junction end diverges from the germline sequence, so it may reflect a read error. The chain uses TRBV11-3 and TRBJ2-1, with 8 nucleotides matching TRBD2. Germline CDR1 reads SGHNT; CDR2 reads YENEEA. The CDR3 runs to 15 residues. The CDR3 region is CASSPRGSGNNGQFF. CDR3 nucleotides: TGTGCCAGTAGCCCTCGGGGTAGCGGGAATAATGGGCAGTTCTTC.

The sample holds a few counts of this clonotype. It may be a read error: a sequence one base away is much more abundant. V and J are TRBV5-4 and TRBJ1-1, with a weak D call TRBD1 (5 bases). Trimming cost V 0 bases and J 5 bases, with 14 bases left between them. Germline CDR1 SGHNT, CDR2 YYREEE (reference sequence). CDR3 length equals 15 residues. CDR3 in amino acids: CASSLGGCGGTEAFF. CDR3 nucleotide sequence: TGTGCCAGCAGCTTGGGGGGGTGCGGAGGTACTGAAGCTTTCTTT.

About this clonotype itself: The junction and the germline gene differ at one end; a read error may be behind it. This chain links TRBV6-6 with TRBJ2-7; 7 bases are a match to TRBD1. CDR3 length: 15 residues. CDR1 is MNHNY, CDR2 SVGAGI, per germline (reference sequence). The CDR3 DNA sequence: TGTGGCAGCAGTTACTCGGGGACAGCGTTCCACGGGCAGTACTTC. Translating gives CGSSYSGTAFHGQYF.

With regard to this clonotype: The junction and the germline gene differ at one end; a read error may be behind it. The rearrangement joins TRBV11-2 to TRBJ2-2; TRBD2 is a possible D gene (5 bases). Germline CDR1 and CDR2: SGHAT and FQNNGV. CDR3 length: 15 residues. CDR3 region: CAISTPQGPTGELFF. CDR3 nucleotides: TGTGCCATCAGCACTCCGCAAGGACCGACCGGGGAGTTGTTTTTT. Using reference TRBV11-2 and TRBJ2-2 for the parts outside the CDR3, the full variable domain is EAGVAQSPRYKIIEKRQSVAFWCNPISGHATLYWYQQILGQGPKLLIQFQNNGVVDDSQLPKDRFSAERLKGVDSTLKIQPAKLEDSAVYLCAISTPQGPTGELFFGEGSRLTVL.

Regarding this clonotype: The junction and the germline gene differ at one end; a read error may be behind it. V usage is TRBV4-1 and J usage is TRBJ2-1, with D maybe TRBD1 (6 bases). The CDR3 runs 14 residues. Germline V gene sequence: CDR1 MGHRA, CDR2 YSYEKL. CDR3 nucleotides: TGCGCCGGCAGCCAAGGCTACAGGGCCTGGGAGCAGTTCTTC. Protein sequence: CAGSQGYRAWEQFF.

Comments on this clonotype: This is likely a read error, given that the CDR3 carries no conserved phenylalanine or tryptophan at its end. The V gene is TRBV11-1, the J gene TRBJ2-7; D is possibly TRBD1 or TRBD2 (6 bases each). The CDR3 totals 15 residues. Germline V gives CDR1 SGHAT, CDR2 FQDESV (reference sequence). CDR3 protein: CVNSPRTAGLREQYL. Here the CDR3 DNA reads TGTGTCAACAGCCCTCGGACAGCAGGACTACGCGAGCAGTACTTA.

This clonotype has ten or more counts. V is TRBV6-1 and J is TRBJ2-7, with 9 bases identical to TRBD1. The J segment lost 0 bases and the V segment lost 5 bases, leaving 11 bases of the junction unmatched. The CDR3 spans 17 residues. In germline, CDR1 is MNHNS, CDR2 SASEGT. For the CDR3, the DNA is TGTGCCAGCAGTTCTAAAATTGGGACAGGGACCTCCTACGAGCAGTACTTC. Protein sequence: CASSSKIGTGTSYEQYF.

This clonotype showed up just a few times. The chain carries TRBV28 and TRBJ2-3, with 14 bases that match TRBD2. This CDR3 has 17 amino acids. V lost 6 bases and J lost 1; bases outside the gene matches: 6. The germline CDR1 and CDR2 sequences are MDHEN and SYDVKM. In nucleotides, the CDR3 is TGTGCCAGCAGCGTCCCGGGACTAGCGGGGGGCACAGATACGCAGTATTTT. Translating it yields CASSVPGLAGGTDTQYF.

Comment on this clonotype: The CDR3 does not close with the conserved phenylalanine or tryptophan, likely indicating a read error. The chain combines TRBV2 with TRBJ1-1; a possible D gene is TRBD1 (5 bases). Germline-derived CDR1 and CDR2 are SNHLY and FYNNEI. The CDR3 loop spans 12 amino acids. Trimming shortened V by 7 bases and J by 5 bases, and 11 bases separated the two germline ends. The CDR3 here is CASTRDGTEAFL. In DNA form, the CDR3 reads TGTGCCAGCACGCGGGACGGTACTGAAGCTTTCTTA.

The V call is TRBV4-2, the J call TRBJ1-1, with D hard to call. V was cut by 4 bases and J by 5 bases, with 17 bases left in between. Germline-derived CDR1 and CDR2 are LGHNA and YNFKEQ. This CDR3 comprises 15 residues. The CDR3 region has the DNA TGTGCCAGCAGCCCGGATAGGGCTGGGGTGACTGAAGCTTTCTTT. As protein: CASSPDRAGVTEAFF.

Remarks on this clonotype: Sequence at one end of the junction differs from germline and may be a read error. This rearrangement joins TRBV6-1 to TRBJ2-1; a possible D gene is TRBD2 (6 bases). Germline V lookup: CDR1 MNHNS, CDR2 SASEGT. The CDR3 contains 14 residues. For the CDR3, the DNA is TGCGCCAGCAGTGTCGGGAGACCCGCCTACGAGCAGTCCTTC. The encoded protein is CASSVGRPAYEQSF.

The chain recombines TRBV29-1 with TRBJ2-1; 10 bases are a match to TRBD2. From germline, CDR1 is SQVTM and CDR2 ANQGSEA. With 6 bases clipped from V and 15 bases from J, the junction kept 8 bases outside the gene matches. The CDR3 sequence is 11 residues long. The CDR3 loop reads CSVELAGRAFF. CDR3 nucleotides: TGCAGCGTCGAACTAGCGGGAAGGGCGTTCTTC.

This clonotype has a single count. The chain links TRBV11-2 to TRBJ2-3, with no clear D. V lost 5 bases and J 4 bases, leaving 16 bases between the germline ends. Per germline, CDR1 SGHAT and CDR2 FQNNGV. The CDR3 contains 15 residues. The CDR3 nucleotides read TGTGCCAGCAGCCCTGTACTGGTGGGCCCAGATACGCAGTATTTT. Translation gives CASSPVLVGPDTQYF.

A remark on this clonotype: An end of the junction does not agree with germline; a read error may underlie this. This chain connects TRBV6-6 to TRBJ2-7, with D perhaps matching TRBD2 (5 bases). The germline V gene encodes CDR1 MNHNY and CDR2 SVGAGI (reference sequence). The length of the CDR3 is 14 residues. CDR3 region: CVSTEVEGVYEQYF. CDR3 DNA: TGTGTCAGCACCGAAGTCGAGGGAGTCTACGAGCAGTACTTC.

In its sample, this clonotype was seen a few times. The rearrangement links TRBV5-1 to TRBJ2-6; 8 bases fit TRBD1. Trimming removed 10 bases from V and 4 bases from J; junction bases left unmatched: 16. From germline, CDR1 is SGHRS and CDR2 YFSETQ. This CDR3 spans 17 amino acids. In DNA form, the CDR3 reads TGCGCCGGCACCCGGACAGGGTGGTCTAGGGGGGCCAACGTCCTGACTTTC. This sequence encodes CAGTRTGWSRGANVLTF.

Comment on this clonotype: The missing conserved phenylalanine or tryptophan at the end of this CDR3 makes a read error likely. The chain is built from TRBV29-1 and TRBJ2-7, with 8 positions matching TRBD1. The CDR3 has 13 residues. The germline gives CDR1 SQVTM, CDR2 ANQGSEA. V was pared by 5 bases and J by 6 bases, with 9 bases of the junction left unmatched. CDR3 nucleotide sequence: TGCAGCGTTAGCCCCGGGACAGGACGCGAGCAGTACTCC. It encodes CSVSPGTGREQYS.

This clonotype was picked up many times. The genes are TRBV28 and TRBJ1-4, with a possible D match to TRBD1 (5 bases). Germline loops: CDR1 MDHEN, CDR2 SYDVKM. This CDR3 comprises 13 residues. Trimming removed 8 bases at V and 8 bases at J, with 15 bases between. CDR3 sequence: CASGPGAVEKLFF. In DNA form, the CDR3 reads TGTGCCAGCGGACCCGGGGCAGTCGAAAAACTGTTTTTT.

Concerning this clonotype itself: One end of the junction is discordant with germline, which a read error may explain. The chain is built from TRBV4-2 and TRBJ2-7; 8 nucleotides agree with TRBD2. Germline V CDR1 and CDR2: LGHNA, YNFKEQ. There are 14 residues in the CDR3. Here the CDR3 DNA reads TGCGCCAACAGCCAGCGGGGGAGCTCCTACGAGCAGTACTTC. It is translated as CANSQRGSSYEQYF.

The chain couples TRBV6-2 or TRBV6-3 to TRBJ1-2; 9 bases line up with TRBD1. In germline, CDR1 is MNHEY, CDR2 SVGEGT. The CDR3 sequence is 14 residues long. CDR3 nucleotides: TGTGCTGCGGTCTGGGACAGGGTGAAGAGTGGCTACACCTTC. Its protein product is CAAVWDRVKSGYTF.